This TCR beta chain was documented in a study of CD8+CD57+ T cells in acquired aplastic anemia. As for the study in general: DNA per sorted CD4+ or CD8+ sample ranged about 0.17 to 30 ug, averaging roughly 3.3 ug.

Patients chosen for sequencing had CD8+CD57+ cells that had expanded, as shown by flow cytometry. Study-wide findings and caveats: Patients and controls were found to share fewer than 35 CD8+ CDR3 sequences.

The J segment lost 2 bases and the V segment lost 7 bases, leaving 7 bases of the junction unmatched. Germline values: CDR1 MNHEY, CDR2 SMNVEV (reference sequence). The CDR3 has 15 residues. CDR3 and TCR beta VDJ profiling relied on a genomic DNA template. TCRdb called the reads again in MiXCR, with one record for every CDR3 protein. The repertoire holds roughly 200,000 distinct CDR3 sequences, with roughly two thirds as singletons. This clonotype was observed many times. The antigen is unknown. The specimen was sorted CD4+, CD8+, or CD8+CD57+ T cells (not recorded which) from PBMCs. The sequence was obtained from a human donor with aplastic anemia. This rearrangement joins TRBV27 to TRBJ2-7; TRBD1 agrees at 11 bases. Here the CDR3 reads CASTSPGQGAYEQYF. The CDR3 nucleotides are TGTGCCAGCACCTCACCGGGACAGGGGGCCTACGAGCAGTACTTC.